Below are 6 T cell receptor beta chains sequenced from a single sample in a study of T cells after yellow fever vaccination. TCRdb reprocessed the 5' RACE reads with MiXCR, giving one entry per CDR3 protein. The profile shows about 580,000 distinct CDR3 sequences, less than 20% of them singletons. The sample here was PBMCs, taken 5 to 6 days after the first yellow fever vaccination. The receptor set was obtained from a man between 18 and 29 years old who received the YFV17D yellow fever vaccine.

The chain is built from TRBV5-3 and TRBJ2-1; possible D gene TRBD2, 5 bases. TRBV5-3 is sorted into the ORF group, with uncertain function. The CDR3 totals 15 residues. V lost 5 bases and J 0 bases, leaving 12 bases between the germline ends. The chain's CDR3 is CARRPSGSSYNEQFF. CDR3 sequence (DNA): TGTGCCAGAAGGCCCTCGGGGAGCTCCTACAATGAGCAGTTCTTC.

This clonotype was seen a few times. This chain connects TRBV20-1 to TRBJ2-7; D is undetermined. V was trimmed by 7 bases and J by 0 bases, leaving 13 bases between them. The V gene's germline CDR1 is DFQATT and CDR2 SNEGSKA (reference sequence). The CDR3 extends over 13 amino acids. CDR3 sequence reads: CSGREASSYEQYV. As DNA, the CDR3 is TGCAGTGGGAGAGAAGCGAGCTCCTACGAGCAGTACGTC.

A few counts support this clonotype. The chain carries TRBV20-1 and TRBJ1-2; possible D gene TRBD1, 5 bases. The V end was cut by 6 bases, the J end by 5 bases, with 19 bases between. In germline, CDR1 is DFQATT, CDR2 SNEGSKA (reference sequence). This CDR3 region has 14 residues. This chain's CDR3 is CSARRTTVFYGYTF. CDR3 sequence (DNA): TGCAGTGCGCGCCGTACGACAGTATTTTATGGCTACACCTTC.

A few counts support this clonotype. The gene calls are TRBV7-9 and TRBJ2-7, with unresolved D. V lost 1 base to trimming and J lost 3 bases, with 10 bases between them. The CDR3 spans 14 residues. The germline V gene has CDR1 SEHNR and CDR2 FQNEAQ (reference sequence). CDR3 protein: CASSLVDGLYEQYF. The CDR3 DNA sequence: TGTGCCAGCAGCTTAGTTGACGGGCTCTACGAGCAGTACTTC.

The CDR3 loop is CASSLDHRTGSTGELFF. The CDR3 DNA reads TGTGCCAGCAGTCTAGATCATCGGACAGGGAGCACCGGGGAGCTGTTTTTT. The J gene is TRBJ2-2, the V gene TRBV6-2 or TRBV6-3, with TRBD1 matching over 8 bases. Germline V lookup: CDR1 MNHEY, CDR2 SVGEGT. V shed 5 bases, J shed 4 bases, and the junction held 12 bases outside the gene matches. The CDR3 runs to 17 residues.

The chain carries TRBV21-1 and TRBJ2-2; the table's D call, TRBD1, has no DNA check behind it. TRBV21-1 is assigned pseudogene status. This CDR3 is built from 16 residues. CDR3 region: CASSTGSTENTGELFF. Written as DNA, the CDR3 is TGTGCCAGCAGCACCGGATCGACAGAGAACACCGGGGAGCTGTTTTTT.